This TCR beta chain was observed in a study of cytomegalovirus exposure and HLA in healthy donors. Study-level findings and limits: Reportedly, HLA-A and HLA-B alleles of most subjects were accurately predicted from TCR beta. Later analysis revealed greater clonal expansion in HLA-associated TCR beta chains than in equally common others.

Germline CDR1 SGHNT, CDR2 YYREEE (reference sequence). Trimming took 3 bases from V and 7 from J, leaving 19 bases between them. This CDR3 comprises 15 residues. On this clone: The target antigen is unknown.

A multiplex PCR was run with 60 Vbeta primers and 13 Jbeta primers. TCRdb's copy holds only in-frame clones and misses some; the assay was immunoSEQ multiplex PCR. The sample records approximately 190,000 clones, about 79% being singletons. The chain combines TRBV5-4 with TRBJ1-2; D perhaps matches TRBD1 (6 bases). Sequencing used PBMCs. The TCR was taken from a boy between 2 and 10 years old in good health and CMV-seronegative. CDR3: CASSSDPDSALGYTF. The CDR3 coding sequence is TGTGCCAGCAGCTCCGACCCGGACAGCGCACTTGGCTACACCTTC.